This TCR beta chain was sequenced during a study of blood T cell repertoires in COVID-19 (dated by TCRdb to 2020 to 2022). Notes on the research overall: Collaborator samples came from the United States, Italy and Spain and covered acute and convalescent phases of COVID-19. The sample metadata nearly always contained a de-identified subject ID, COVID-19 status, age in years and sex. The dataset comprised deeply sampled blood TCRbeta repertoires from subjects exposed to, actively infected with, or recovered from COVID-19. The prospective study material was composed of cDNA or gDNA derived from T cells, B-cell-depleted T cells, or PBMCs. Where available, HLA class I and class II types were taken from metadata supplied by the sample provider and were not determined by assay-based typing. The samples were drawn from two sources: the first 160 participants of the ongoing ImmuneRACE study, and 1,254 subjects contributed by 6 global collaborators. A freely available public database, intended as a resource for researchers studying the immune response to SARS-CoV-2, is where the repertoires were released. Study-wide conclusions, independent of this receptor: The amount of clinical and demographic metadata varied by source and participant and was provided uncurated.

TCRbeta CDR3 regions were amplified from genomic DNA by means of the immunoSEQ Assay, a bias-controlled multiplex PCR. Processing in the source paper ran as follows. The number of nucleated cells in each sample was estimated from the amplification of reference gene primers within the assay. To quantify the absolute abundance of each unique TCRbeta CDR3 rearrangement, sequence reads were collapsed and filtered. For each sample, productive Simpson clonality was calculated as the square root of Simpson's diversity index over productive rearrangements. Drawn from immuneACCESS, this table holds only the in-frame rearrangements with V and J called that TCRdb kept. Clones are partly lost; checked studies trace under half to an unresolved V gene and leave the rest unexplained. That table supplies the V and J calls and clone size; D and trimming were determined from the DNA. The sample table records 200,000 to 250,000 clones; roughly 90% of these occur just once. The top ten clonotypes cover 10% of the sample.

In the prospective study, participants were about 18 to 95 years old, resided in 24 geographic areas of the United States, and were enrolled through a virtual design. In the prospective study, cohorts were assigned on the basis of participant-reported clinical history obtained from a screening survey and a study questionnaire. In the prospective study, whole blood, serum and a nasopharyngeal or oropharyngeal swab were collected from each participant by mobile phlebotomists. Over a roughly two-month period, participants in the prospective study had the option of providing additional blood draws and questionnaires. Before DNA extraction, blood samples from the prospective study were shipped at room temperature or frozen. Remarks on this clone: This clone's antigen is unknown. Per-base qualities were not stored, and no clone one base away is much larger.

This clonotype was obtained from a man aged 18 to 29 with acute COVID-19. Sequencing was performed on PBMCs or T cells enriched from blood (not recorded which).

The nucleotide sequence reads as follows: TGCGCCAGCAGCCCCGGGCTTCACGGGGGCTACGAGCAGTACTTC. Its coded protein is CASSPGLHGGYEQYF. Recombination connected TRBV4-1 to TRBJ2-7; a weak D assignment points to TRBD2 (6 bases agree). The CDR3 starts with the cysteine, ends with the phenylalanine, and has 15 residues. Of all the DNA, just the CDR3 is kept, 45 bases in frame from base 1. Trimming at the junction amounts to 4 bases on V and 3 bases on J, and the germline ends lie 16 bases apart. CDR1 and CDR2 are drawn from the germline V gene: MGHRA, YSYEKL.